The 19 T cell receptor beta chains below all came from one sample that was sequenced in a study of blood T cell repertoires in COVID-19. Repertoires were generated with immunoSEQ multiplex PCR, while TCRdb's copy carries only in-frame clones and drops some. The sample lists approximately 300,000 clones, over 70% seen once, with around 1.2% in the top ten. Sequencing was carried out using peripheral blood. Source of these receptors: a woman between 45 and 60 years old with acute or convalescent COVID-19.

CDR3 sequence (DNA): TGCAGCGTTGTCCCTTCCCTGAGGGCGGGTGAGCAGTACTTC. This gives the protein CSVVPSLRAGEQYF. The chain combines TRBV29-1 with TRBJ2-7; possible D gene TRBD2, 5 bases. This CDR3 has 14 amino acids. Germline-derived CDR1 and CDR2 are SQVTM and ANQGSEA. V was pared by 4 bases and J by 7 bases, with 20 bases between.

CDR3 amino acids: CASSGPDRTQPQHF. CDR3 sequence (DNA): TGTGCCAGCAGTGGCCCGGACAGAACTCAGCCCCAGCATTTT. The V gene is TRBV2, the J gene TRBJ1-5; possible D gene TRBD1, 6 bases. The V end was cut by 4 bases, the J end by 6 bases, with 13 bases between. Germline CDR1 reads SNHLY; CDR2 reads FYNNEI. The CDR3 runs to 14 residues.

By proportion, this clone is medium-sized. The rearrangement uses TRBV30 and TRBJ2-2, with 8 bases aligning to TRBD1. V was pared by 3 bases and J by 4 bases, with 4 bases of the junction left unmatched. The V gene's germline CDR1 is GTSNPN and CDR2 SVGIG (reference sequence). CDR3 length: 14 residues. CDR3 residues: CAWRRTGTTGELFF. Here the CDR3 DNA reads TGTGCCTGGAGGAGGACAGGGACCACCGGGGAGCTGTTTTTT.

The count of this clone is one. The chain links TRBV10-1 to TRBJ2-7, with a tentative D call TRBD1 (5 bases). Germline V gene data show CDR1 as WNHNN and CDR2 as SYGVQD (reference sequence). V was trimmed by 2 bases and J by 4 bases, leaving 9 bases between them. CDR3 length equals 13 residues. The CDR3 DNA sequence: TGCGCCAGCAGTGAGCAGGGTTCGTACGAGCAGTACGTC. This encodes CASSEQGSYEQYV.

The genes are TRBV7-2 and TRBJ1-5; tentative D call: TRBD1 (5 bases). Germline V gene sequence: CDR1 SGHTA, CDR2 FQGNSA. The V end was cut by 5 bases, the J end by 0 bases, with 11 bases between. This CDR3 contains 15 residues. CDR3 nucleotide sequence: TGTGCCAGCAGCCCGGACATTAATAGCAATCAGCCCCAGCATTTT. Amino acids: CASSPDINSNQPQHF.

This clone was seen once. The gene calls are TRBV5-1 and TRBJ2-3; 7 nucleotides line up with TRBD2. Germline assignment: CDR1 SGHRS and CDR2 YFSETQ. The CDR3 is made up of 14 amino acids. V gave up 4 bases and J gave up 4 bases; unmatched junction bases: 6. CDR3 nucleotide sequence: TGCGCCAGCAGCCTGGGACTAACAGCAGATACGCAGTATTTT. This codes for CASSLGLTADTQYF.

This chain's CDR3 is CSVENQREANTIYF. CDR3 coding DNA: TGCAGCGTTGAAAACCAACGAGAAGCAAACACCATATATTTT. The chain joins TRBV29-1 to TRBJ1-3, with D hard to call. The CDR3 sequence is 14 residues long. V was trimmed by 2 bases and J by 6 bases, leaving 14 bases between them. Germline-derived CDR1 and CDR2 are SQVTM and ANQGSEA.

This clone was detected only a few times. The chain recombines TRBV11-3 with TRBJ2-7; TRBD1 might be the D (5 bases). This CDR3 has 14 amino acids. The germline gives CDR1 SGHNT, CDR2 YENEEA. V was clipped by 5 bases and J by 7 bases, with 18 bases between them. DNA for the CDR3: TGTGCCAGCAGCCCGAATTCTCAGGGTGGGGAGCAGTACTTC. Its protein product is CASSPNSQGGEQYF.

The genes are TRBV28 and TRBJ2-7, with 7 bases aligning to TRBD1. Per the germline V gene, CDR1 is MDHEN and CDR2 is SYDVKM. CDR3 length: 15 residues. The J segment lost 2 bases and the V segment lost 6 bases, leaving 10 bases of the junction unmatched. The CDR3 sequence is CASSPTGSVAYEQYV. Here the CDR3 DNA reads TGTGCCAGCAGCCCGACAGGGTCGGTTGCCTACGAGCAGTACGTC.

The chain couples TRBV2 to TRBJ1-5; tentative D call: TRBD1 (5 bases). Germline V gene data show CDR1 as SNHLY and CDR2 as FYNNEI. This CDR3 contains 15 residues. V shed 4 bases and J shed 7 bases, with 17 bases lying between them. The CDR3 DNA follows: TGTGCCAGCAGTGTCCGCCAGGGAGGAGGACAGCCCCAGCATTTT. It encodes CASSVRQGGGQPQHF.

The CDR3 nucleotides read TGTGCCAGCAGCCGTAGCGGGATGGGGTACGAGCAGTACTTC. Residues: CASSRSGMGYEQYF. This rearrangement joins TRBV7-6 to TRBJ2-7; 8 nucleotides agree with TRBD2. Per germline, CDR1 SGHVS and CDR2 FNYEAQ. Trimming at V came to 5 bases and at J to 4 bases, leaving 7 bases not matched to a gene. The CDR3 is 14 residues long.

The rearrangement uses TRBV7-2 and TRBJ2-5; no reliable D call. This CDR3 contains 13 residues. With 0 bases removed from V and 5 bases from J, the gap between germline ends came to 7 bases. The germline V gene encodes CDR1 SGHTA and CDR2 FQGNSA. DNA of the CDR3: TGTGCCAGCAGCTTAGCTCTCAGGGAGACCCAGTACTTC. It specifies CASSLALRETQYF.

The chain joins TRBV5-4 to TRBJ2-2; possible D gene TRBD2, 6 bases. CDR3 length: 16 residues. Trimming pared 0 bases from V and 0 bases from J, leaving 9 bases between. The germline gives CDR1 SGHNT, CDR2 YYREEE (reference sequence). The CDR3 region is CASSLGAGTNTGELFF. As DNA, the CDR3 is TGTGCCAGCAGCTTGGGGGCGGGGACGAACACCGGGGAGCTGTTTTTT. The entire variable domain, with the rest obtained from reference TRBV5-4 and TRBJ2-2, is as follows: ETGVTQSPTHLIKTRGQQVTLRCSSQSGHNTVSWYQQALGQGPQFIFQYYREEENGRGNFPPRFSGLQFPNYSSELNVNALELDDSALYLCASSLGAGTNTGELFFGEGSRLTVL.

V is TRBV9 and J is TRBJ1-3, with TRBD1 identical over 7 bases. J gave up 2 bases and V 5 bases, and 4 bases lay outside the gene matches. CDR1 is SGDLS and CDR2 is YYNGEE in the germline V gene. The CDR3 loop spans 14 amino acids. Written as DNA, the CDR3 is TGTGCCAGCAGTGAAGGGACAGCTGGAAACACCATATATTTT. This gives the protein CASSEGTAGNTIYF.

The chain uses TRBV11-3 and TRBJ2-3; D is undetermined. Trimming took 5 bases from V and 1 from J, leaving 4 bases between them. The germline V gene encodes CDR1 SGHNT and CDR2 YENEEA. The CDR3 sequence is 12 residues long. The CDR3 coding sequence is TGTGCCAGCAGCCCCGGCACAGATACGCAGTATTTT. It specifies CASSPGTDTQYF.

The chain uses TRBV5-1 and TRBJ1-6, with D possibly matching TRBD1 (6 bases). This CDR3 has 11 residues. Trimming took 2 bases from V and 14 from J, leaving 8 bases between them. Germline-derived CDR1 and CDR2 are SGHRS and YFSETQ. As DNA, the CDR3 is TGCGCCAGCAGCTTAGGGGGAACCCTCCACTTT. It yields the protein CASSLGGTLHF.

The rearrangement links TRBV29-1 to TRBJ2-2; TRBD1 matches at 8 bases. Germline V gene sequence: CDR1 SQVTM, CDR2 ANQGSEA. V gave up 5 bases and J gave up 1 base; unmatched junction bases: 3. The CDR3 covers 14 residues. The CDR3 sequence: CSVYGTGNTGELFF. The CDR3 DNA follows: TGCAGCGTTTACGGGACAGGGAACACCGGGGAGCTGTTTTTT.

The chain uses TRBV5-4 and TRBJ1-1; 7 bases line up with TRBD1. The CDR3 is made up of 15 amino acids. Trimming cost V 4 bases and J 5 bases; bases outside gene matches: 11. CDR1 SGHNT and CDR2 YYREEE come from the germline V gene (reference sequence). The CDR3 sequence is CASSRSGQPGTEAFF. The CDR3, as DNA: TGTGCCAGCAGCCGGTCGGGACAGCCGGGGACTGAAGCTTTCTTT.

J is TRBJ2-1 and V is TRBV7-9; D is undetermined. The germline gives CDR1 SEHNR, CDR2 FQNEAQ (reference sequence). The CDR3 spans 13 residues. Trimming stripped 2 bases from V and 7 bases from J, with 9 bases between. The DNA of the CDR3 is TGTGCCAGCAGCTTACCCCCGAGGAATGAGCAGTTCTTC. It codes for CASSLPPRNEQFF.